The 23 T cell receptor beta chains reported below all come from one sample, sequenced in a study of human T cells and chemical hapten exposure. Time point reported: patch test 3, about 24 weeks after DPC sensitization. Treatment defined: therapeutic diphenylcyclopropenone sensitization with weekly scalp DPC. TCRdb ran MiXCR on the RACE reads and lists one entry per CDR3 protein. The sample consists of some 110,000 distinct CDR3 sequences, under 35% of them appearing once. Source: whole blood, taken in connection with sensitization to the hapten diphenylcyclopropenone (DPC). These receptors all stem from a man aged 40-49 years with alopecia areata. Some clones in this sample may be carry-over from other donors' samples.

The chain has TRBV27 and TRBJ1-4; TRBD1 matches 10 bases. Germline V gives CDR1 MNHEY, CDR2 SMNVEV (reference sequence). This CDR3 has 15 amino acids. The trim removed 6 bases at V and 2 bases at J, leaving 3 bases unmatched. The CDR3 sequence: CASRRQGATNEKLFF. CDR3 sequence (DNA): TGTGCCAGCAGAAGACAGGGGGCGACTAATGAAAAACTGTTTTTT.

This clonotype was detected only a few times. The J gene is TRBJ2-7, the V gene TRBV10-3; D remains unclear. Trimming removed 0 bases at V and 4 bases at J, with 4 bases between. This CDR3 region has 12 residues. Germline V gene lookup returns CDR1 ENHRY and CDR2 SYGVKD. The CDR3 sequence: CAISESGYEQYF. CDR3 bases: TGTGCCATCAGTGAGTCCGGGTACGAGCAGTACTTC.

This clonotype has only a few counts. The chain employs TRBV24-1 and TRBJ2-3, with no clear D. The CDR3 extends over 13 amino acids. CDR1 and CDR2 (germline): KGHDR, SFDVKD. V was cut by 4 bases and J by 6 bases, with 10 bases left in between. CDR3 region: CATSDPFGDTQYF. The CDR3 region has the DNA TGTGCCACCAGTGACCCGTTTGGCGATACGCAGTATTTT.

The chain recombines TRBV29-1 with TRBJ2-5; 8 bases align to TRBD1. Looked up from germline, CDR1 is SQVTM and CDR2 is ANQGSEA. The CDR3 is made up of 14 amino acids. J lost 1 base, V lost 4 bases, and 5 bases had no gene match. CDR3 loop: CSVGGQAAQETQYF. CDR3 bases: TGCAGCGTTGGGGGACAGGCCGCCCAAGAGACCCAGTACTTC.

The chain has TRBV6-5 and TRBJ2-5, with 11 nucleotides matching TRBD2. CDR1 and CDR2 from the germline V gene are MNHEY and SVGAGI. The CDR3 sequence is 17 residues long. Unmatched junction bases numbered 7, after V lost 0 bases and J lost 4 bases. CDR3 coding DNA: TGTGCCAGCAGTTACTCGTCACTAGCGGGAGACGGAGAGACCCAGTACTTC. Amino acids: CASSYSSLAGDGETQYF.

The rearrangement links TRBV4-3 to TRBJ1-3, with a tentative D call TRBD1 (6 bases). The V and J ends lost 2 bases and 2 bases respectively, with 19 bases between them. CDR1 and CDR2 (germline): LGHNA, YSLEER. This CDR3 has 18 residues. The CDR3 DNA is TGCGCCAGCAGCCAAAGTGTGAGGGGGTATAGCCCTGGAAACACCATATATTTT. It yields the protein CASSQSVRGYSPGNTIYF.

The table lists this clonotype with a few counts. The V gene is TRBV7-9, the J gene TRBJ1-5; TRBD1 might be the D (5 bases). The CDR3 has 14 amino acids. The ends were cut back, 4 bases at V and 5 bases at J, with 12 bases in the middle. Germline CDR1 and CDR2: SEHNR and FQNEAQ (reference sequence). The CDR3 is CASSWGSGDQPQHF. The CDR3 coding sequence is TGTGCCAGCAGCTGGGGGTCGGGCGATCAGCCCCAGCATTTT.

V gene TRBV29-1 combines with J gene TRBJ2-7, with a possible D match to TRBD2 (6 bases). The germline V gene encodes CDR1 SQVTM and CDR2 ANQGSEA. This CDR3 spans 15 amino acids. V lost 3 bases to trimming and J lost 0 bases, with 15 bases between them. In DNA form, the CDR3 reads TGCAGCGTTGACTCCGGCGGGGCGAGCTCCTACGAGCAGTACTTC. Translation gives CSVDSGGASSYEQYF.

The chain carries TRBV30 and TRBJ2-5, with D unclear. Trimming took 0 bases from V and 3 from J, leaving 2 bases between them. The germline gives CDR1 GTSNPN, CDR2 SVGIG (reference sequence). The length of the CDR3 is 11 residues. The CDR3 DNA follows: TGTGCCTGGAGTGTCAAAGAGACCCAGTACTTC. This codes for CAWSVKETQYF.

The V and J genes are TRBV6-1 and TRBJ2-3, with 14 bases aligning to TRBD2. V trimming: 1 base; J trimming: 7 bases; junction bases outside the gene matches: 4. The germline CDR1 and CDR2 sequences are MNHNS and SASEGT. This CDR3 has 16 residues. CDR3 sequence reads: CASSEVTSGRAHTQYF. CDR3 bases: TGTGCCAGCAGTGAAGTGACTAGCGGGAGGGCCCATACGCAGTATTTT.

V usage is TRBV5-1 and J usage is TRBJ2-7; 7 nucleotides align to TRBD1. Germline assignment: CDR1 SGHRS and CDR2 YFSETQ. J gave up 2 bases and V 4 bases, and 6 bases lay outside the gene matches. The CDR3 loop spans 14 amino acids. CDR3 coding DNA: TGCGCCAGCAGCCCCGGGACAGAAGCCTACGAGCAGTACGTC. Encoded protein: CASSPGTEAYEQYV.

The genes are TRBV18 and TRBJ2-7, with 7 bases that match TRBD1. The CDR3 is 13 residues long. The germline V gene encodes CDR1 KGHSH and CDR2 LQKENI. J was trimmed by 5 bases and V by 2 bases; bases with no gene match: 3. The CDR3 spells CASSPGTGDEQYV. CDR3 bases: TGTGCCAGCTCACCAGGAACAGGGGACGAGCAGTACGTC.

The V call is TRBV12-3 or TRBV12-4, the J call TRBJ2-5; 7 bases agree with TRBD1. This CDR3 has 13 amino acids. The V segment lost 6 bases and the J segment 0 bases; nucleotides outside the gene matches: 1. The CDR3 here is CASRGQYQETQYF. The CDR3 coding sequence is TGTGCCAGCAGGGGACAGTACCAAGAGACCCAGTACTTC.

This clonotype has just a few counts. The J gene is TRBJ2-5, the V gene TRBV3-1; D possibly corresponds to TRBD1 (5 bases). Trimming cost V 4 bases and J 5 bases, with 17 bases left between them. This CDR3 region has 15 residues. Germline V gene data show CDR1 as LGHDT and CDR2 as YNNKEL (reference sequence). The CDR3 here is CASSLQDTRAETQYF. As DNA, the CDR3 is TGTGCCAGCAGCCTCCAGGACACCCGGGCGGAGACCCAGTACTTC.

This clonotype was seen more than once but under ten times. V is TRBV7-9 and J is TRBJ2-7, with D unclear. The germline CDR1 and CDR2 sequences are SEHNR and FQNEAQ (reference sequence). V gave up 0 bases and J gave up 1 base, with 16 bases separating them. This CDR3 contains 17 residues. The CDR3 DNA reads TGTGCCAGCAGCTTAGCTATTGGCCTTATAACTTCCTACGAGCAGTACGTC. It encodes CASSLAIGLITSYEQYV.

The J gene is TRBJ2-3, the V gene TRBV5-1, with TRBD1 matching 7 bases. The CDR3 extends over 15 amino acids. V was pared by 5 bases and J by 1 base, with 7 bases of the junction left unmatched. Germline CDR1 and CDR2: SGHRS and YFSETQ. CDR3 DNA sequence: TGCGCCAGCAGGGCCAGACAGGGTGGCACAGATACGCAGTATTTT. Its protein is CASRARQGGTDTQYF. Full variable domain (remainder filled in from reference TRBV5-1 and TRBJ2-3): KAGVTQTPRYLIKTRGQQVTLSCSPISGHRSVSWYQQTPGQGLQFLFEYFSETQRNKGNFPGRFSGRQFSNSRSEMNVSTLELGDSALYLCASRARQGGTDTQYFGPGTRLTVL.

The rearrangement links TRBV2 to TRBJ2-7, with D perhaps assigned TRBD1 or TRBD2 (5 bases each). V lost 4 bases to trimming and J lost 2 bases, with 9 bases between them. The CDR3 covers 13 residues. CDR1 is SNHLY and CDR2 is FYNNEI in the germline V gene. The DNA of the CDR3 is TGTGCCAGCAGTGGGGACGGGACCTACGAGCAGTACGTC. Its translation: CASSGDGTYEQYV.

This CDR3 is CASRYQIGEAFF. As DNA, the CDR3 is TGTGCCAGCAGGTACCAGATAGGTGAAGCTTTCTTT. The chain uses TRBV6-5 and TRBJ1-1; D not resolved. Trimming removed 6 bases from V and 7 bases from J, with 12 bases in between. Germline-derived CDR1 and CDR2 are MNHEY and SVGAGI. This CDR3 has 12 amino acids.

This clonotype was seen ten or more times. This chain uses TRBV7-2 with TRBJ2-5, with D perhaps matching TRBD1 or TRBD2 (6 bases each). Germline values: CDR1 SGHTA, CDR2 FQGNSA. V lost 2 bases to trimming and J lost 5 bases, with 15 bases between them. The CDR3 has 15 residues. CDR3: CASSLMRGAGETQYF. CDR3 nucleotide sequence: TGTGCCAGCAGCTTAATGAGGGGGGCAGGGGAGACCCAGTACTTC.

This clonotype was seen at least ten times. This rearrangement joins TRBV11-2 to TRBJ2-1, with no clear D. V shed 3 bases and J shed 1 base, with 1 base lying between them. The CDR3 spans 12 residues. The germline CDR1 and CDR2 sequences are SGHAT and FQNNGV. CDR3 loop: CASSFSYNEQFF. CDR3 DNA sequence: TGTGCCAGCAGCTTTTCCTACAATGAGCAGTTCTTC.

This sequence joins TRBV18 and TRBJ2-7; tentatively, D is TRBD2 (6 bases). Between the trimmed V and J ends, which lost 4 bases and 5 bases, there was a span of 12 bases. The CDR3 spans 13 residues. The germline V gene has CDR1 KGHSH and CDR2 LQKENI. This CDR3 is CASSLDGGNEQYF. The CDR3 DNA sequence: TGTGCCAGCTCACTCGATGGGGGGAACGAGCAGTACTTC.

This chain uses TRBV20-1 with TRBJ1-2, with 8 bases matching TRBD1. CDR3 size: 16 residues. The germline V gene encodes CDR1 DFQATT and CDR2 SNEGSKA (reference sequence). The ends lost 1 base at V and 8 bases at J; junction bases unmatched: 15. The CDR3 is CSARGLPGQDMDGYTF. CDR3 coding DNA: TGCAGTGCTAGAGGTCTCCCGGGACAGGATATGGACGGCTACACCTTC.

The chain couples TRBV20-1 to TRBJ2-7; D gene ambiguous. Looked up from germline, CDR1 is DFQATT and CDR2 is SNEGSKA (reference sequence). The V end lost 5 bases, the J end lost 1 base, and 6 bases lay between the germline ends. This CDR3 is built from 11 residues. The CDR3 DNA reads as TGCAGTGCTCCAAGTTCCTACGAGCAGTACTTC. This sequence encodes CSAPSSYEQYF.